A single sample gave rise to the 9 T cell receptor beta chains below, sequenced in a study of OX40 agonist ivuxolimab in advanced cancers. This table comes from immunoSEQ multiplex PCR, and its TCRdb copy is limited to in-frame clones, with some not included. The sample lists 12,000 or so clones; around 84% were seen once. The sequenced sample was CD4+ or CD8+ T cells sorted from blood, obtained in a trial of the OX40 agonist ivuxolimab. All receptors come from an adult with an advanced solid tumor such as melanoma, head and neck, liver or kidney cancer.

The chain recombines TRBV6-6 with TRBJ1-1; D call uncertain. This CDR3 has 13 residues. Deletions cut 4 bases from V and 1 base from J, with 7 bases between. Germline V lookup: CDR1 MNHNY, CDR2 SVGAGI (reference sequence). DNA for the CDR3: TGTGCCAGCAGTTTCCTTCGGAACACTGAAGCTTTCTTT. It yields the protein CASSFLRNTEAFF.

CDR3 loop: CAVRDSISGWQYF. The CDR3 DNA sequence: TGTGCCGTCCGGGACTCCATTTCAGGTTGGCAGTACTTC. The V call is TRBV19, the J call TRBJ2-7, with a tentative D call TRBD2 (6 bases). The length of the CDR3 is 13 residues. Trimming pared 11 bases from V and 9 bases from J, leaving 23 bases between. Germline V gene data show CDR1 as LNHDA and CDR2 as SQIVND (reference sequence).

The CDR3 loop reads CASSSQGGGQETQYF. The CDR3 DNA reads TGTGCCAGCAGCTCTCAGGGGGGCGGCCAAGAGACCCAGTACTTC. The chain links TRBV5-4 to TRBJ2-5; tentative D call: TRBD1 (7 bases). The CDR3 sequence is 15 residues long. Trimming left V 3 bases short and J 1 base short, with 13 bases between. The germline CDR1 and CDR2 sequences are SGHNT and YYREEE (reference sequence). Filled out from reference TRBV5-4 and TRBJ2-5, the complete variable domain reads ETGVTQSPTHLIKTRGQQVTLRCSSQSGHNTVSWYQQALGQGPQFIFQYYREEENGRGNFPPRFSGLQFPNYSSELNVNALELDDSALYLCASSSQGGGQETQYFGPGTRLLVL.

V is TRBV27 and J is TRBJ2-1, with no clear D. This CDR3 is 15 amino acids long. The V and J ends lost 0 bases and 4 bases respectively, with 10 bases between them. Germline-derived CDR1 and CDR2 are MNHEY and SMNVEV (reference sequence). CDR3 DNA sequence: TGTGCCAGCAGTTTATCCACAGTGCCATACAATGAGCAGTTCTTC. Encoded protein: CASSLSTVPYNEQFF.

J is TRBJ2-5 and V is TRBV27; 8 positions agree with TRBD1. Germline V gene lookup returns CDR1 MNHEY and CDR2 SMNVEV (reference sequence). CDR3 length equals 16 residues. The junction had 12 bases not matched to a gene; V was cut back by 5 bases and J by 4 bases. This CDR3 is CASSPYPGGKGETQYF. In DNA, the CDR3 is TGTGCCAGCAGTCCCTACCCAGGGGGCAAGGGAGAGACCCAGTACTTC.

The gene calls are TRBV19 and TRBJ2-7; D unclear. The CDR3 spans 14 residues. Germline CDR1 reads LNHDA; CDR2 reads SQIVND (reference sequence). The germline V and J ends were trimmed by 3 bases and 2 bases, with 11 bases remaining between them. This CDR3 reads CASSMRSVTYEQYF. CDR3 DNA sequence: TGTGCCAGTAGTATGAGGAGCGTCACCTACGAGCAGTACTTC.

This chain links TRBV5-1 with TRBJ1-1; unclear D gene. The CDR3 extends over 13 amino acids. V was shortened by 0 bases and J by 5 bases, with 8 bases between the two germline ends. Germline CDR1 is SGHRS and CDR2 is YFSETQ. CDR3 sequence (DNA): TGCGCCAGCAGCTTGGTGCCGGGGACTGAAGCTTTCTTT. Translating gives CASSLVPGTEAFF.

This clone is medium-sized in the sample. The genes are TRBV4-1 and TRBJ1-1, with TRBD1 matching over 8 bases. Germline lookup yields CDR1 MGHRA and CDR2 YSYEKL. The CDR3 sequence is 15 residues long. V shed 3 bases, J shed 5 bases, and the junction held 8 bases outside the gene matches. CDR3 region: CASSHQQGDWTEAFF. The CDR3 bases are TGCGCCAGCAGCCACCAACAGGGGGATTGGACTGAAGCTTTCTTT.

The rearrangement links TRBV30 to TRBJ2-3; tentatively, D is TRBD1 (5 bases). The length of the CDR3 is 13 residues. The germline CDR1 and CDR2 sequences are GTSNPN and SVGIG (reference sequence). The germline V and J ends were trimmed by 0 bases and 6 bases, with 10 bases remaining between them. DNA of the CDR3: TGTGCCTGGAGTGTAAACAACAGGGATACGCAGTATTTT. Translation: CAWSVNNRDTQYF.